What follows are 20 T cell receptor beta chains derived from one specimen sequenced in a study of T cells in Graves' hyperthyroidism and ophthalmopathy. Researchers amplified the TCR beta CDR3 regions from RNA transcripts. In the first-round RT-PCR of the TCR CDR3, the HTBI primer set was used. Each CDR3 protein is one row after TCRdb ran MiXCR on the multiplex PCR reads. Counted here are more than 550,000 distinct CDR3 sequences, 15% to 20% occurring once; the ten biggest clones make up around 17%. Material: blood. These receptors all stem from a woman in her forties or fifties with Graves' hyperthyroidism that later progressed to Graves' ophthalmopathy.

The rearrangement joins TRBV14 to TRBJ2-2; D is perhaps TRBD1 or TRBD2 (5 bases each). CDR1 is SGHDN and CDR2 is FVKESK in the germline V gene. CDR3 length equals 15 residues. V lost 4 bases and J 2 bases, leaving 11 bases between the germline ends. The CDR3 spells CASSLGTRNTGELFF. DNA of the CDR3: TGTGCCAGCAGCCTAGGGACGAGAAACACCGGGGAGCTGTTTTTT.

This clonotype was recorded a few times. V usage is TRBV6-1 and J usage is TRBJ2-7; 9 positions agree with TRBD1. CDR3 length: 14 residues. CDR1 and CDR2 (germline): MNHNS, SASEGT. The V gene end was trimmed by 6 bases and the J gene end by 2 bases; junction bases not matched to a gene: 5. The CDR3, as DNA: TGTGCCAGCAGACGGACAGGGGTCGCCTACGAGCAGTACTTC. It yields the protein CASRRTGVAYEQYF.

This clonotype was recorded a few times. This chain uses TRBV4-1 with TRBJ1-1, with D maybe TRBD1 (5 bases). The CDR3 spans 15 residues. Germline V gene data show CDR1 as MGHRA and CDR2 as YSYEKL. Trimming removed 3 bases at V and 1 base at J, with 12 bases between. DNA for the CDR3: TGCGCCAGCAGCCACCAGGGTTTCGGGAACACTGAAGCTTTCTTT. Its protein product is CASSHQGFGNTEAFF.

This clonotype was recorded at least ten times. The genes are TRBV2 and TRBJ1-6; D remains unclear. The germline V gene encodes CDR1 SNHLY and CDR2 FYNNEI. The length of the CDR3 is 16 residues. Trimming cost V 2 bases and J 7 bases, with 15 bases left between them. The CDR3 spells CASSERSQKTNSPLHF. CDR3 bases: TGTGCCAGCAGTGAAAGGTCACAAAAAACCAATTCACCCCTCCACTTT.

This clonotype has just a few counts. This rearrangement joins TRBV18 to TRBJ2-7; a weak D match, TRBD1 (6 bases). The CDR3 consists of 16 residues. Trimming removed 1 base at V and 3 bases at J, with 16 bases between. The germline V gene has CDR1 KGHSH and CDR2 LQKENI. The CDR3 region is CASSPRNQGTRYEQYF. The CDR3 DNA is TGTGCCAGCTCACCACGGAATCAGGGGACCCGCTACGAGCAGTACTTC.

This clonotype was observed many times. The chain has TRBV5-5 and TRBJ2-7; 9 nucleotides agree with TRBD1. V lost 4 bases, J lost 5 bases, and 7 bases stayed unmatched. Looked up from germline, CDR1 is SGHKS and CDR2 is YYEKEE (reference sequence). CDR3 size: 14 residues. CDR3 in amino acids: CASSPWTGVDEQYF. CDR3 nucleotides: TGTGCCAGCAGCCCGTGGACAGGGGTCGACGAGCAGTACTTC.

The V and J genes are TRBV6-5 and TRBJ2-1; 8 bases are a match to TRBD2. Germline CDR1 MNHEY, CDR2 SVGAGI. Trimming at V came to 6 bases and at J to 0 bases, leaving 16 bases not matched to a gene. The CDR3 sequence is 19 residues long. The CDR3 nucleotides are TGTGCCAGCAGCTACCCCCGGGCGGGGGGCTTAAGCTCCTACAATGAGCAGTTCTTC. Its protein is CASSYPRAGGLSSYNEQFF.

The V call is TRBV5-4, the J call TRBJ1-1, with 7 bases that match TRBD1. V was clipped by 4 bases and J by 4 bases; unmatched bases: 4. The CDR3 runs 13 residues. Germline lookup yields CDR1 SGHNT and CDR2 YYREEE (reference sequence). CDR3 in DNA: TGTGCCAGCAGCGCCGGGACAGCCACTGAAGCTTTCTTT. It translates to CASSAGTATEAFF.

This rearrangement joins TRBV19 to TRBJ1-1; TRBD1 is a possible D gene (5 bases). This CDR3 is 14 amino acids long. Trimming took 3 bases from V and 1 from J, leaving 9 bases between them. Germline V gene lookup returns CDR1 LNHDA and CDR2 SQIVND (reference sequence). In DNA form, the CDR3 reads TGTGCCAGTAGTATCTTGGGACCGAACACTGAAGCTTTCTTT. Amino acids: CASSILGPNTEAFF.

This clonotype showed up many times. The genes are TRBV20-1 and TRBJ1-1, with D unresolved. Germline V gives CDR1 DFQATT, CDR2 SNEGSKA (reference sequence). V lost 5 bases, J lost 0 bases, and 10 bases lay in between. This CDR3 region has 13 residues. The CDR3: CSAPDNLNTEAFF. The CDR3 coding sequence is TGCAGTGCTCCCGACAACCTGAACACTGAAGCTTTCTTT.

This clonotype was detected a few times. The chain links TRBV4-1 to TRBJ1-1; maybe TRBD1 (5 bases). V was cut by 1 base and J by 7 bases, with 16 bases left in between. Germline CDR1 is MGHRA and CDR2 is YSYEKL. The CDR3 spans 15 residues. The CDR3 loop is CASSQGYSGLNEAFF. The CDR3 DNA follows: TGCGCCAGCAGCCAAGGGTATTCGGGGCTTAATGAAGCTTTCTTT.

Many counts were recorded for this clonotype. The chain links TRBV11-2 to TRBJ2-5; D could derive from TRBD1 or TRBD2 (6 bases each). The CDR3 sequence is 14 residues long. Germline values: CDR1 SGHAT, CDR2 FQNNGV. Trimming shortened V by 2 bases and J by 4 bases, and 11 bases separated the two germline ends. CDR3 amino acids: CASSLRGAGETQYF. As DNA, the CDR3 is TGTGCCAGCAGCTTAAGGGGGGCCGGAGAGACCCAGTACTTC.

This clonotype was detected ten times or more. V usage is TRBV3-1 and J usage is TRBJ1-1; 10 nucleotides match TRBD1. The CDR3 consists of 16 residues. The germline V gene has CDR1 LGHDT and CDR2 YNNKEL (reference sequence). With V trimmed by 0 bases and J by 5 bases, 6 bases remained unmatched. CDR3 sequence reads: CASSQDWTGGHTEAFF. The CDR3 DNA reads TGTGCCAGCAGCCAAGATTGGACAGGGGGACATACTGAAGCTTTCTTT.

The chain couples TRBV3-1 to TRBJ1-3; D is undetermined. V was shortened by 3 bases and J by 5 bases, with 8 bases between the two germline ends. CDR1 is LGHDT and CDR2 is YNNKEL in the germline V gene (reference sequence). The CDR3 has 13 amino acids. The CDR3 coding sequence is TGTGCCAGCAGCCAGCGAGGGAGAAACACCATATATTTT. It encodes CASSQRGRNTIYF.

The chain combines TRBV7-9 with TRBJ2-7; tentatively, D is TRBD2 (5 bases). Germline assignment: CDR1 SEHNR and CDR2 FQNEAQ (reference sequence). V was cut by 5 bases and J by 2 bases, with 19 bases left in between. The CDR3 totals 16 residues. This CDR3 reads CASSHASQQLTYEQYF. The CDR3 nucleotides are TGTGCCAGCAGCCATGCTAGCCAGCAGCTTACCTACGAGCAGTACTTC.

This clonotype showed up just a few times. V is TRBV5-4 and J is TRBJ2-7; TRBD2 is a possible D gene (6 bases). The germline V and J ends were trimmed by 4 bases and 3 bases, with 11 bases remaining between them. Per germline, CDR1 SGHNT and CDR2 YYREEE (reference sequence). CDR3 length: 13 amino acids. CDR3 DNA: TGTGCCAGCAGCGCCTCGGGAGACTACGAGCAGTACTTC. It encodes CASSASGDYEQYF.

This clonotype was seen a handful of times. The V gene is TRBV24-1, the J gene TRBJ1-5, with 10 bases matching TRBD1. Germline V CDR1 and CDR2: KGHDR, SFDVKD. The CDR3 is 17 amino acids. The junction had 9 bases not matched to a gene; V was cut back by 2 bases and J by 6 bases. DNA for the CDR3: TGTGCCACCAGTGATTCCGCTTTGGGGACAGGGGTTCAGCCCCAGCATTTT. Residues: CATSDSALGTGVQPQHF.

The chain is built from TRBV19 and TRBJ2-7; the match to TRBD2 covers 10 bases. V gave up 4 bases and J gave up 0 bases; unmatched junction bases: 9. The CDR3 is 17 amino acids. The germline V gene has CDR1 LNHDA and CDR2 SQIVND (reference sequence). CDR3 nucleotide sequence: TGTGCCAGTAGTACCCCCTTAGCGGGGGGATCCTCCTACGAGCAGTACTTC. Translating gives CASSTPLAGGSSYEQYF.

The gene calls are TRBV5-4 and TRBJ1-2, with D uncertain. The length of the CDR3 is 20 residues. Germline CDR1 is SGHNT and CDR2 is YYREEE (reference sequence). Trimming removed 0 bases from V and 0 bases from J, with 24 bases in between. The CDR3 region has the DNA TGTGCCAGCAGCTTGGAGGCAGACGGTCTTACCTTTATTTCTAACTATGGCTACACCTTC. Protein: CASSLEADGLTFISNYGYTF.

The V gene is TRBV30, the J gene TRBJ2-1, with 7 bases fitting TRBD1. This CDR3 comprises 14 residues. The J segment lost 0 bases and the V segment lost 4 bases, leaving 3 bases of the junction unmatched. CDR1 GTSNPN and CDR2 SVGIG come from the germline V gene (reference sequence). The DNA of the CDR3 is TGTGCCTGGACTGACAGGGCCTCCTACAATGAGCAGTTCTTC. Encoded protein: CAWTDRASYNEQFF.